The present entry profiles one T cell receptor beta chain with its context. The data were obtained in a study of blood T cell repertoires in COVID-19. Background on the study: The analysed material was cDNA or gDNA that came from T cells, B-cell-depleted T cells, or PBMCs.

V lost 3 bases, J lost 5 bases, and 4 bases stayed unmatched. This CDR3 is built from 15 residues. CDR1 and CDR2 (germline): DFQATT, SNEGSKA (reference sequence). TCRdb's table, derived via immunoSEQ multiplex PCR, lists solely in-frame clones and lacks some. The profile shows fewer than 350,000 clones, roughly 88% of them singletons. V and J are TRBV20-1 and TRBJ2-3; 14 bases are shared with TRBD2. The clonotype comes from a woman aged 25 to 39 with COVID-19, enrolled during active disease. What was sequenced was peripheral blood. In DNA form, the CDR3 reads TGCAGTGCTAGTAAGACTAGCGGGGGGGTAGATACGCAGTATTTT. The encoded protein is CSASKTSGGVDTQYF.